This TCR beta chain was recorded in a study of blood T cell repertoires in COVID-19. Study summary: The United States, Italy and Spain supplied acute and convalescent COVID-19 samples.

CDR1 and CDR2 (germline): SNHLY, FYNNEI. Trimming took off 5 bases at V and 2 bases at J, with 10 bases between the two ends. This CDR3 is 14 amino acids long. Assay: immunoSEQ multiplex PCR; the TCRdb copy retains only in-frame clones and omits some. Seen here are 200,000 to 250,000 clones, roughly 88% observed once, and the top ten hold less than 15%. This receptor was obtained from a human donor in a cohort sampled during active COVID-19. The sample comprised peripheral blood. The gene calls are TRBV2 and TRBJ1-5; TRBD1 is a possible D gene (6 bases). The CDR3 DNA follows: TGTGCCAGCAGTCAAAGACAGGGCAATCAGCCCCAGCATTTT. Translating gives CASSQRQGNQPQHF.